This T cell receptor beta chain was found in a study of cytomegalovirus exposure and HLA in healthy donors. General study points: In a later analysis, the majority of CMV-associated beta chains seemingly showed HLA restriction.

As for this clone: Its antigen is as yet unknown.

Germline lookup yields CDR1 MNHEY and CDR2 SVGAGI. Unmatched junction bases numbered 4, after V lost 5 bases and J lost 4 bases. The CDR3 length is 13 residues. This PCR relied on a set of 60 Vbeta primers and 13 Jbeta primers. TCRdb keeps only in-frame clones here, not all; method: immunoSEQ multiplex PCR. Of around 150,000 clones detected, over 75% appear once; the ten largest clones hold around an eighth. The rearrangement uses TRBV6-5 and TRBJ1-2, with 7 bases matching TRBD1. Sequencing was carried out using PBMCs. This receptor was identified in a man between 45 and 60 years old in good health and CMV-seropositive. This CDR3 reads CASSGTAIYGYTF. The CDR3 nucleotides read TGTGCCAGCAGTGGGACAGCCATCTATGGCTACACCTTC.